Listed below are T cell receptor beta chains from one sample, sequenced in a study of blood T cell repertoires in COVID-19. Some clones are missing from TCRdb's copy, which holds only in-frame ones; the method was immunoSEQ multiplex PCR. Counted here are 200,000 to 300,000 clones, just under 90% occurring once; the ten biggest clones make up approximately 0.9%. Material: PBMCs or T cells enriched from blood (not recorded which). Receptor source: a man aged 50-59 years who had been exposed to COVID-19. Both conserved end residues are part of each CDR3. The D gene is left open where the match is weak. Some rows have no size entry. The others give once, few or many, or a class for an expanded clone.

v_gene	abundance	d_gene	j_gene	CDR3nt	CDR3aa
TRBV5-4	.	TRBD2	TRBJ2-3	TGTGCCAGCAGCGAGGGACTAGCGGGGGATACAGATACGCAGTATTTT	CASSEGLAGDTDTQYF
TRBV9	.	.	TRBJ1-3	TGTGCCAGCAGCGGTAGTGGAGGGAACGGAAACACCATATATTTT	CASSGSGGNGNTIYF
TRBV7-9	.	.	TRBJ2-7	TGTGCCAGCAGCTTAGACAGCCGAGCCTACGAGCAGTACTTC	CASSLDSRAYEQYF
TRBV19	.	TRBD2	TRBJ2-3	TGTGCCAGTAGTATCATCGCGGGGGGGTACACAGATACGCAGTATTTT	CASSIIAGGYTDTQYF
TRBV4-1	.	.	TRBJ2-1	TGCGCCAGCAGCCAAGACCGGGGTTGGAATGAGCAGTTCTTC	CASSQDRGWNEQFF
TRBV27	.	.	TRBJ1-2	TGTGCCAGCAGTCTAGGGGGGGACGGAATAGATGGCTACACCTTC	CASSLGGDGIDGYTF
TRBV5-1	.	.	TRBJ2-3	TGCGCCAGCAGCTTGGGGACTGGGTCTTCGGATACGCAGTATTTT	CASSLGTGSSDTQYF
TRBV7-8	.	.	TRBJ2-2	TGTGCCAGCAGCTCGCCGCGGTGGACAGAGGAGGGGGAGCTGTTTTTT	CASSSPRWTEEGELFF
TRBV5-8	few	.	TRBJ1-5	TGTGCCAGCAGCTTGGGACAGTATAGCAATCAGCCCCAGCATTTT	CASSLGQYSNQPQHF
TRBV4-2	once	.	TRBJ1-3	TGTGCCAGCAGCCAAGATGGTGGTGGGGCGCGGGGAAACACCATATATTTT	CASSQDGGGARGNTIYF
TRBV5-1	.	TRBD1	TRBJ2-7	TGCGCCAGCAGCCCGACGACAGGGGCCTCCGAGCAGTACTTC	CASSPTTGASEQYF
TRBV10-3	.	TRBD1	TRBJ1-3	TGTGCCATCACCCCGGGGACAGGGATCTCTGGAAACACCATATATTTT	CAITPGTGISGNTIYF
TRBV7-8	.	TRBD1	TRBJ1-5	TGTGCCAGCAGCCGGGACAGGGCCAATCAGCCCCAGCATTTT	CASSRDRANQPQHF
TRBV7-3	.	TRBD1	TRBJ2-2	TGTGCCAGCAGCGTACCGGGACAGAGGGAGAAGCTGTTTTTT	CASSVPGQREKLFF
TRBV27	.	.	TRBJ1-2	TGTGCCAGCTCCGCAGGGGCCAACTATGGCTACACCTTC	CASSAGANYGYTF
TRBV14	.	TRBD1	TRBJ1-3	TGTGCCAGCAGCTCCCGGACAGGGGCTTTCTCCGGAAACACCATATATTTT	CASSSRTGAFSGNTIYF
TRBV3-1/TRBV3-2	.	.	TRBJ1-1	TGTGCCAGCAGCCTGGCGGGCATAGCTTTCTTT	CASSLAGIAFF
TRBV7-9	few	.	TRBJ2-7	TGTGCCAGTAGGGGGAACTACGAGCAGTACTTC	CASRGNYEQYF
TRBV5-5	.	.	TRBJ1-3	TGTGCCAGCAGCTTGGGTCGGGGAAACACCATATATTTT	CASSLGRGNTIYF
TRBV28	once	.	TRBJ2-2	TGTGCCAGCAGTAGAACCGGGACATTAAACACCGGGGAGCTGTTTTTT	CASSRTGTLNTGELFF
TRBV30	.	.	TRBJ1-5	TGTGCCTGGAGCCCGCAAGGAGGGTTGAGCAATCAGCCCCAGCATTTT	CAWSPQGGLSNQPQHF